A single sample is the source of the 25 T cell receptor beta chains below, sequenced in a study of T cell responses to AZD1222 COVID-19 vaccine. Assay used: immunoSEQ multiplex PCR; TCRdb lists only in-frame clones, some missing. The repertoire includes 150,000 to 250,000 clones, around 93% of them detected once, and around 1% sits in the top ten. The specimen was peripheral blood, collected 28 days after the second AZD1222 dose. Receptor source: an adult who received the AZD1222 COVID-19 vaccine.

V and J are TRBV5-1 and TRBJ1-1; TRBD1 matches at 7 bases. The junction had 5 bases not matched to a gene; V was cut back by 4 bases and J by 5 bases. From germline, CDR1 is SGHRS and CDR2 YFSETQ. The CDR3 totals 13 residues. This CDR3 is CASSITGETEAFF. CDR3 sequence (DNA): TGCGCCAGCAGCATAACAGGGGAGACTGAAGCTTTCTTT.

For the CDR3, the DNA is TGTGCCAGCAGCCAAGATAAAAGGGACAGGGGAGGGACTGAAGCTTTCTTT. This encodes CASSQDKRDRGGTEAFF. V gene TRBV14 combines with J gene TRBJ1-1; 10 nucleotides match TRBD1. There are 17 residues in the CDR3. The junction had 9 bases not matched to a gene; V was cut back by 0 bases and J by 5 bases. Germline CDR1 and CDR2: SGHDN and FVKESK.

This clone was counted a single time. The rearrangement joins TRBV28 to TRBJ1-5; 7 bases line up with TRBD1. The V and J ends lost 7 bases and 11 bases, in that order; junction bases with no gene match: 11. Germline CDR1 is MDHEN and CDR2 is SYDVKM. This CDR3 is built from 13 residues. The CDR3 sequence: CASTTTGYQAQHF. Written as DNA, the CDR3 is TGTGCCAGCACTACGACAGGGTATCAAGCCCAGCATTTT. The entire variable domain, with the rest obtained from reference TRBV28 and TRBJ1-5, is as follows: DVKVTQSSRYLVKRTGEKVFLECVQDMDHENMFWYRQDPGLGLRLIYFSYDVKMKEKGDIPEGYSVSREKKERFSLILESASTNQTSMYLCASTTTGYQAQHFGDGTRLSIL.

V gene TRBV9 combines with J gene TRBJ1-4; D is possibly TRBD1 (5 bases). Germline V gene data show CDR1 as SGDLS and CDR2 as YYNGEE. The germline V and J ends were trimmed by 3 bases and 3 bases, with 12 bases remaining between them. The CDR3 length is 15 residues. The CDR3 spells CASSAWDGPNEKLFF. As DNA, the CDR3 is TGTGCCAGCAGCGCCTGGGACGGGCCTAATGAAAAACTGTTTTTT.

The chain carries TRBV7-2 and TRBJ2-5; 7 positions match TRBD2. Trimming removed 5 bases from V and 5 bases from J; junction bases left unmatched: 14. Per germline, CDR1 SGHTA and CDR2 FQGNSA. CDR3 length: 16 residues. In DNA, the CDR3 is TGTGCCAGCAGCCCTAGTCGGGGGGACTTCCGGGAGACCCAGTACTTC. It codes for CASSPSRGDFRETQYF. Full variable domain (rest looked up from reference TRBV7-2 and TRBJ2-5): GAGVSQSPSNKVTEKGKDVELRCDPISGHTALYWYRQSLGQGLEFLIYFQGNSAPDKSGLPSDRFSAERTGGSVSTLTIQRTQQEDSAVYLCASSPSRGDFRETQYFGPGTRLLVL.

V and J are TRBV10-3 and TRBJ1-2; the D is unclear. The CDR3 is 16 residues long. The V gene lost 2 bases and the J gene lost 0 bases, with 13 bases spanning the gap. From germline, CDR1 is ENHRY and CDR2 SYGVKD. The DNA of the CDR3 is TGTGCCATCAGTGAGGACATCACGGTGGCTAACTATGGCTACACCTTC. It is translated as CAISEDITVANYGYTF.

V gene TRBV4-3 combines with J gene TRBJ1-2; no definite D call. The CDR3 extends over 11 amino acids. Per germline, CDR1 LGHNA and CDR2 YSLEER. V dropped 3 bases and J dropped 5 bases, with 4 bases sitting between them. The DNA of the CDR3 is TGCGCCAGCAGCCAGGGGTATGGCTACACCTTC. It codes for CASSQGYGYTF.

There are a few counts of this clone. This chain links TRBV20-1 with TRBJ1-2; D not certain. The length of the CDR3 is 15 residues. In germline, CDR1 is DFQATT, CDR2 SNEGSKA (reference sequence). Trimming left V 3 bases short and J 2 bases short, with 16 bases between. Here the CDR3 DNA reads TGCAGTGCTAGTATAGGGAGTGGTGGAAACTATGGCTACACCTTC. Encoded protein: CSASIGSGGNYGYTF.

CDR3 residues: CASSPPEPRGQPQHF. CDR3 nucleotides: TGTGCCAGCTCACCACCGGAACCGCGCGGGCAGCCCCAGCATTTT. The chain carries TRBV18 and TRBJ1-5; unclear D gene. The germline V and J ends were trimmed by 0 bases and 7 bases, with 13 bases remaining between them. Germline V gene data show CDR1 as KGHSH and CDR2 as LQKENI. The CDR3 length is 15 residues.

The chain recombines TRBV6-5 with TRBJ1-2; TRBD1 aligns across 8 bases. V shed 6 bases and J 6 bases; nucleotides not matched to a gene: 6. This CDR3 region has 13 residues. Germline-derived CDR1 and CDR2 are MNHEY and SVGAGI. As DNA, the CDR3 is TGTGCCAGCAGGCCCGGGACAGGACATGGCTACACCTTC. Amino acids: CASRPGTGHGYTF.

This chain uses TRBV3-1 (or the pseudogene TRBV3-2) with TRBJ1-1; the D is unclear. In germline, CDR1 is LGHDT, CDR2 YNNKEL (reference sequence). Trimming took off 0 bases at V and 4 bases at J, with 6 bases between the two ends. CDR3 length: 13 residues. This CDR3 is CASSQDRGTEAFF. In nucleotides, the CDR3 is TGTGCCAGCAGCCAAGATCGGGGCACTGAAGCTTTCTTT.

V usage is TRBV11-2 and J usage is TRBJ2-3, with 11 nucleotides matching TRBD1. Trimming removed 5 bases from V and 5 bases from J; junction bases left unmatched: 9. The CDR3 totals 16 residues. Germline CDR1 reads SGHAT; CDR2 reads FQNNGV. CDR3 amino acids: CASSTRGQGAGDTQYF. The CDR3 DNA reads TGTGCCAGCAGCACCCGAGGACAGGGGGCGGGAGATACGCAGTATTTT.

The gene calls are TRBV16 and TRBJ1-3; D not resolved. V gave up 4 bases and J gave up 1 base, with 8 bases separating them. Germline assignment: CDR1 KGHSY and CDR2 FQNENV. CDR3 size: 14 residues. CDR3 in amino acids: CASSPSASGNTIYF. The DNA for the CDR3 is TGTGCCAGCAGCCCCTCAGCATCTGGAAACACCATATATTTT.

The chain recombines TRBV5-4 with TRBJ2-4; 9 nucleotides match TRBD2. CDR1 SGHNT and CDR2 YYREEE come from the germline V gene (reference sequence). The CDR3 is 15 amino acids. J was trimmed by 9 bases and V by 4 bases; bases with no gene match: 11. The CDR3 region is CASSPRGGALGIQYF. The CDR3, as DNA: TGTGCCAGCAGCCCACGCGGGGGGGCCTTAGGCATTCAGTACTTC.

This sequence joins TRBV19 and TRBJ1-1, with D unresolved. Trimming took off 5 bases at V and 2 bases at J, with 15 bases between the two ends. From germline, CDR1 is LNHDA and CDR2 SQIVND (reference sequence). The CDR3 extends over 15 amino acids. As DNA, the CDR3 is TGTGCCAGTAGTCCCGGTGCGGGAGGAAACACTGAAGCTTTCTTT. Residues: CASSPGAGGNTEAFF.

V is TRBV19 and J is TRBJ2-1; unclear D gene. This CDR3 has 12 residues. Trimming stripped 5 bases from V and 9 bases from J, with 11 bases between. In germline, CDR1 is LNHDA, CDR2 SQIVND (reference sequence). The CDR3 bases are TGTGCCAGTAGTCCCGAATTTGGTGAGCAGTTCTTC. This encodes CASSPEFGEQFF.

This clone was seen once. The V and J genes are TRBV7-9 and TRBJ1-5, with 12 bases identical to TRBD1. In germline, CDR1 is SEHNR, CDR2 FQNEAQ (reference sequence). The CDR3 covers 15 residues. Trimming cost V 5 bases and J 7 bases; bases outside gene matches: 6. The CDR3 sequence: CASSPPGTGGQPQHF. CDR3 DNA sequence: TGTGCCAGCAGCCCTCCCGGGACAGGGGGCCAGCCCCAGCATTTT. Full variable domain (remainder filled in from reference TRBV7-9 and TRBJ1-5): DTGVSQNPRHKITKRGQNVTFRCDPISEHNRLYWYRQTLGQGPEFLTYFQNEAQLEKSRLLSDRFSAERPKGSFSTLEIQRTEQGDSAMYLCASSPPGTGGQPQHFGDGTRLSIL.

The rearrangement uses TRBV9 and TRBJ2-5; possibly TRBD1 or TRBD2 for D (5 bases each). CDR3 size: 13 residues. Trimming removed 5 bases at V and 3 bases at J, with 11 bases between. The V gene's germline CDR1 is SGDLS and CDR2 YYNGEE. Written as DNA, the CDR3 is TGTGCCAGCAGGACCGGGACGGAAGAGACCCAGTACTTC. Translated, it gives CASRTGTEETQYF.

V is TRBV7-6 and J is TRBJ2-7, with D possibly called TRBD1 or TRBD2 (5 bases each). With 5 bases removed from V and 6 bases from J, the gap between germline ends came to 20 bases. Germline assignment: CDR1 SGHVS and CDR2 FNYEAQ. There are 15 residues in the CDR3. CDR3 nucleotide sequence: TGTGCCAGCAGCCCCCGAACCGTAGGGGACGGCGAGCAGTACTTC. It is translated as CASSPRTVGDGEQYF. Complete variable domain (other parts from reference TRBV7-6 and TRBJ2-7): GAGVSQSPRYKVTKRGQDVALRCDPISGHVSLYWYRQALGQGPEFLTYFNYEAQQDKSGLPNDRFSAERPEGSISTLTIQRTEQRDSAMYRCASSPRTVGDGEQYFGPGTRLTVT.

The J gene is TRBJ2-4, the V gene TRBV10-2, with 9 nucleotides matching TRBD2. Per germline, CDR1 WSHSY and CDR2 SAAADI. The J segment lost 1 base and the V segment lost 0 bases, leaving 1 base of the junction unmatched. The CDR3 has 16 residues. Here the CDR3 reads CASSESSGGAKNIQYF. The CDR3 nucleotides are TGCGCCAGCAGTGAGTCGAGCGGGGGGGCCAAAAACATTCAGTACTTC.

The chain has TRBV27 and TRBJ1-6, with TRBD1 matching 9 bases. CDR3 length: 14 residues. V lost 5 bases and J lost 14; bases outside the gene matches: 10. The V gene's germline CDR1 is MNHEY and CDR2 SMNVEV (reference sequence). The CDR3 sequence: CASSPRDRVLALHF. DNA of the CDR3: TGTGCCAGCAGTCCCCGGGACAGGGTATTAGCCCTCCACTTT.

The chain carries TRBV5-6 and TRBJ1-2; 10 nucleotides align to TRBD1. This CDR3 comprises 14 residues. Per the germline V gene, CDR1 is SGHDT and CDR2 is YYEEEE. The J segment lost 4 bases and the V segment lost 6 bases, leaving 6 bases of the junction unmatched. CDR3 sequence reads: CASNRDRGLYGYTF. The CDR3 DNA sequence: TGTGCCAGCAACCGAGACAGGGGGCTCTATGGCTACACCTTC. The entire variable domain, with the rest obtained from reference TRBV5-6 and TRBJ1-2, is as follows: DAGVTQSPTHLIKTRGQQVTLRCSPKSGHDTVSWYQQALGQGPQFIFQYYEEEERQRGNFPDRFSGHQFPNYSSELNVNALLLGDSALYLCASNRDRGLYGYTFGSGTRLTVV.

The CDR3 sequence: CATSFHSGQGGYTF. CDR3 nucleotide sequence: TGTGCCACCAGCTTTCACTCGGGACAGGGGGGCTACACCTTC. This chain joins TRBV15 and TRBJ1-2; 10 bases are a match to TRBD1. Trimming took 5 bases from V and 8 from J; bases not matched to a gene: 8. This CDR3 has 14 amino acids. Germline CDR1 is LNHNV and CDR2 is YYDKDF (reference sequence).

The CDR3 nucleotides read TGTGCCAGCGGGCCCGGGGGGACAACGCACACCGGGGAGCTGTTTTTT. This encodes CASGPGGTTHTGELFF. This rearrangement joins TRBV19 to TRBJ2-2, with a tentative D call TRBD2 (7 bases). The CDR3 consists of 16 residues. Germline CDR1 reads LNHDA; CDR2 reads SQIVND (reference sequence). V lost 9 bases to trimming and J lost 3 bases, with 20 bases between them.

The chain employs TRBV7-2 and TRBJ2-3; tentative D call: TRBD2 (6 bases). CDR1 and CDR2 (germline): SGHTA, FQGNSA. There are 13 residues in the CDR3. V lost 3 bases and J 7 bases, leaving 11 bases between the germline ends. The CDR3 reads CASSLGTSYTQYF. The CDR3 region has the DNA TGTGCCAGCAGCTTGGGGACTTCTTATACGCAGTATTTT.